These 25 T cell receptor beta chains originate from one sample sequenced in a study of OX40 agonist ivuxolimab in advanced cancers. Sequencing used immunoSEQ multiplex PCR; TCRdb keeps in-frame clones, though not all of them. The table includes 65,000 to 100,000 clones, under 85% detected once. The specimen comprised CD4+ or CD8+ T cells sorted from blood, sampled in a trial of the OX40 agonist ivuxolimab. The receptors stem from an adult with an advanced solid tumor such as melanoma, head and neck, liver or kidney cancer.

The rearrangement uses TRBV7-9 and TRBJ2-7; 8 bases agree with TRBD1. CDR1 and CDR2 from the germline V gene are SEHNR and FQNEAQ (reference sequence). The CDR3 is 11 amino acids. V shed 5 bases and J 12 bases; nucleotides not matched to a gene: 6. The CDR3: CASSTDRGMYF. CDR3 coding DNA: TGTGCCAGCAGCACCGACAGGGGAATGTACTTC.

The chain uses TRBV19 and TRBJ2-5; D perhaps matches TRBD1 (6 bases). V lost 5 bases, J lost 0 bases, and 13 bases lay in between. CDR3 size: 15 residues. Germline lookup yields CDR1 LNHDA and CDR2 SQIVND (reference sequence). The DNA of the CDR3 is TGTGCCAGTAGTCCTCCCGGGACATACCAAGAGACCCAGTACTTC. The encoded protein is CASSPPGTYQETQYF.

The V call is TRBV4-3, the J call TRBJ2-5; 7 bases fit TRBD2. The J call may be wrong; the DNA end is better matched by TRBJ2-7. The germline CDR1 and CDR2 sequences are LGHNA and YSLEER. CDR3 length: 13 amino acids. DNA for the CDR3: TGCGCCAGCAGCCGCGGCGGGGGCTACGAGCAGTACTTC. Residues: CASSRGGGYEQYF.

This rearrangement joins TRBV2 to TRBJ2-1; 10 positions agree with TRBD2. Germline values: CDR1 SNHLY, CDR2 FYNNEI. J gave up 2 bases and V 6 bases, and 4 bases lay outside the gene matches. The CDR3 loop spans 15 amino acids. The chain's CDR3 is CASSELAGAYNEQFF. The CDR3 DNA reads TGTGCCAGCAGCGAGCTAGCGGGAGCCTACAATGAGCAGTTCTTC.

The sample holds a few counts of this clone. The chain links TRBV7-3 to TRBJ1-1, with D unclear. The ends were cut back, 2 bases at V and 7 bases at J, with 8 bases in the middle. Per the germline V gene, CDR1 is SGHTA and CDR2 is FQGTGA. The CDR3 covers 12 residues. The CDR3 sequence is CASSLFGGEAFF. The CDR3 bases are TGTGCCAGCAGCTTATTCGGCGGTGAAGCTTTCTTT. The variable domain in full, with the rest retrieved from reference TRBV7-3 and TRBJ1-1, is GAGVSQTPSNKVTEKGKYVELRCDPISGHTALYWYRQSLGQGPEFLIYFQGTGAADDSGLPNDRFFAVRPEGSVSTLKIQRTERGDSAVYLCASSLFGGEAFFGQGTRLTVV.

The genes are TRBV14 and TRBJ1-2; 9 nucleotides align to TRBD1. Germline CDR1 SGHDN, CDR2 FVKESK. The junction had 4 bases not matched to a gene; V was cut back by 5 bases and J by 0 bases. The CDR3 is made up of 15 amino acids. For the CDR3, the DNA is TGTGCCAGCAGCTTTACAGGGGGCTCTAACTATGGCTACACCTTC. This encodes CASSFTGGSNYGYTF.

This chain connects TRBV5-4 to TRBJ2-1; D may match TRBD1 or TRBD2 (5 bases each). The CDR3 has 15 residues. The V and J ends lost 2 bases and 4 bases respectively, with 13 bases between them. CDR1 and CDR2 from the germline V gene are SGHNT and YYREEE (reference sequence). The DNA of the CDR3 is TGTGCCAGCAGCTTCCCGGGGACGGGGTACAATGAGCAGTTCTTC. Its protein is CASSFPGTGYNEQFF.

The rearrangement joins TRBV6-5 to TRBJ2-7; D is undetermined. The ends were cut back, 3 bases at V and 2 bases at J, with 11 bases in the middle. Germline CDR1 MNHEY, CDR2 SVGAGI. This CDR3 spans 14 amino acids. CDR3 nucleotide sequence: TGTGCCAGCAGTTATACGCAGGAGCCCTACGAGCAGTACTTC. It translates to CASSYTQEPYEQYF.

The chain is built from TRBV5-4 and TRBJ2-7; no clear D. The CDR3 is made up of 14 amino acids. The germline CDR1 and CDR2 sequences are SGHNT and YYREEE (reference sequence). The V and J ends lost 0 bases and 2 bases respectively, with 9 bases between them. CDR3 in DNA: TGTGCCAGCAGCTTGGGACATCCGGCCTACGAGCAGTACTTC. Protein sequence: CASSLGHPAYEQYF.

This clone appeared once. The rearrangement links TRBV2 to TRBJ2-5; D is unresolved. The J call may be mistaken, given a closer DNA end match to TRBJ2-7. In germline, CDR1 is SNHLY, CDR2 FYNNEI. CDR3 size: 12 residues. This CDR3 is CASSEPPYEQYF. Here the CDR3 DNA reads TGTGCCAGCAGTGAACCCCCCTACGAGCAGTACTTC.

The sample holds a few counts of this clone. The gene calls are TRBV9 and TRBJ2-7; 8 nucleotides match TRBD2. The germline V gene has CDR1 SGDLS and CDR2 YYNGEE. CDR3 length equals 14 residues. J was trimmed by 2 bases and V by 4 bases; bases with no gene match: 5. The DNA of the CDR3 is TGTGCCAGCAGCCCTAATAGCGGGGCCTACGAGCAGTACTTC. Its translation: CASSPNSGAYEQYF.

This clone was seen once. V usage is TRBV9 and J usage is TRBJ2-7; D might be TRBD1 (6 bases). CDR3 length equals 14 residues. The germline gives CDR1 SGDLS, CDR2 YYNGEE. Trimming left V 0 bases short and J 3 bases short, with 10 bases between. This CDR3 is CASSVGPTGYEQYF. The CDR3 DNA reads as TGTGCCAGCAGCGTAGGCCCGACAGGCTACGAGCAGTACTTC.

The gene calls are TRBV28 and TRBJ2-3; no definite D call. The germline gives CDR1 MDHEN, CDR2 SYDVKM. The CDR3 extends over 15 amino acids. V was pared by 3 bases and J by 5 bases, with 15 bases between. CDR3: CASSFPFDGEDTQYF. As DNA, the CDR3 is TGTGCCAGCAGTTTCCCATTTGATGGTGAAGATACGCAGTATTTT.

This clone was counted only a few times. The CDR3, as DNA: TGTGCCAGCAGCTTCCAAGGCGGACTAGCGGGAGGCTCTGAGCAGTTCTTC. It specifies CASSFQGGLAGGSEQFF. V is TRBV7-2 and J is TRBJ2-1; 14 bases match TRBD2. Trimming removed 3 bases from V and 9 bases from J; junction bases left unmatched: 10. The length of the CDR3 is 17 residues. The germline gives CDR1 SGHTA, CDR2 FQGNSA.

The genes are TRBV6-5 and TRBJ2-5, with 10 bases matching TRBD1. The end of the DNA is better explained by TRBJ2-7, so the J call may be wrong. The CDR3 runs to 13 residues. CDR1 is MNHEY, CDR2 SVGAGI, per germline. The CDR3 coding sequence is TGTGCCAGCAGCCTCCGGGACAGGGGCGAGCAGTACTTC. Translation gives CASSLRDRGEQYF.

The rearrangement links TRBV28 to TRBJ1-5; D is perhaps TRBD1 (5 bases). The CDR3 has 12 amino acids. V lost 1 base to trimming and J lost 15 bases, with 13 bases between them. CDR1 and CDR2 from the germline V gene are MDHEN and SYDVKM. The CDR3 nucleotides are TGTGCCAGCAGTTTATCCGGGGGGTTAGGGCATTTT. Amino acid sequence: CASSLSGGLGHF. The full variable domain, with the rest looked up from reference TRBV28 and TRBJ1-5, is DVKVTQSSRYLVKRTGEKVFLECVQDMDHENMFWYRQDPGLGLRLIYFSYDVKMKEKGDIPEGYSVSREKKERFSLILESASTNQTSMYLCASSLSGGLGHFGDGTRLSIL.

V usage is TRBV30 and J usage is TRBJ2-5; D is tentatively TRBD1 or TRBD2 (6 bases each). V lost 0 bases and J lost 5, with 7 bases in between. From germline, CDR1 is GTSNPN and CDR2 SVGIG (reference sequence). The CDR3 sequence is 12 residues long. Here the CDR3 reads CAWSVGGETQYF. Written as DNA, the CDR3 is TGTGCCTGGAGTGTAGGGGGGGAGACCCAGTACTTC.

The V call is TRBV11-2, the J call TRBJ1-5; no clear D. CDR3 size: 15 residues. V shed 5 bases and J shed 0 bases, with 11 bases lying between them. Per the germline V gene, CDR1 is SGHAT and CDR2 is FQNNGV. The CDR3 loop reads CASSIGWGSNQPQHF. In DNA, the CDR3 is TGTGCCAGCAGCATTGGGTGGGGTAGCAATCAGCCCCAGCATTTT.

The chain joins TRBV28 to TRBJ2-7, with TRBD2 identical over 8 bases. The J segment lost 7 bases and the V segment lost 10 bases, leaving 9 bases of the junction unmatched. Germline values: CDR1 MDHEN, CDR2 SYDVKM. The CDR3 contains 12 residues. The chain's CDR3 is CATQRGMVEQYF. The CDR3 DNA reads TGTGCCACTCAGCGGGGGATGGTAGAGCAGTACTTC. Variable domain in full (rest from reference TRBV28 and TRBJ2-7): DVKVTQSSRYLVKRTGEKVFLECVQDMDHENMFWYRQDPGLGLRLIYFSYDVKMKEKGDIPEGYSVSREKKERFSLILESASTNQTSMYLCATQRGMVEQYFGPGTRLTVT.

This chain joins TRBV18 and TRBJ2-7; 8 bases are a match to TRBD2. In germline, CDR1 is KGHSH, CDR2 LQKENI. The V gene end was trimmed by 0 bases and the J gene end by 4 bases; junction bases not matched to a gene: 14. The CDR3 covers 18 residues. The CDR3 is CASSPPIIGTRHKYEQYF. The DNA of the CDR3 is TGTGCCAGCTCACCACCAATAATTGGGACTAGACATAAGTACGAGCAGTACTTC.

The CDR3 DNA follows: TGTGCCAGCAGGACCAGGGTTCTGGGCTCCTACGAGCAGTACTTC. Its protein product is CASRTRVLGSYEQYF. The rearrangement uses TRBV27 and TRBJ2-7, with a tentative D call TRBD1 (5 bases). Germline CDR1 reads MNHEY; CDR2 reads SMNVEV (reference sequence). The CDR3 length is 15 residues. V was shortened by 6 bases and J by 0 bases, with 15 bases between the two germline ends.

V gene TRBV5-1 combines with J gene TRBJ2-1, with TRBD2 matching over 9 bases. Germline lookup yields CDR1 SGHRS and CDR2 YFSETQ. V trimming: 7 bases; J trimming: 8 bases; junction bases outside the gene matches: 16. CDR3 size: 16 residues. The CDR3 DNA reads TGCGCCAGCCGTCGTCTCGGGCGGGAGGGCCGCTATGAGCAGTTCTTC. It is translated as CASRRLGREGRYEQFF. Full variable domain (remainder filled in from reference TRBV5-1 and TRBJ2-1): KAGVTQTPRYLIKTRGQQVTLSCSPISGHRSVSWYQQTPGQGLQFLFEYFSETQRNKGNFPGRFSGRQFSNSRSEMNVSTLELGDSALYLCASRRLGREGRYEQFFGPGTRLTVL.

This rearrangement joins TRBV15 to TRBJ2-1; the match to TRBD2 covers 9 bases. CDR3 size: 15 residues. J was trimmed by 4 bases and V by 4 bases; bases with no gene match: 5. The V gene's germline CDR1 is LNHNV and CDR2 YYDKDF (reference sequence). This chain's CDR3 is CATSTAGGPYNEQFF. The CDR3 bases are TGTGCCACCAGCACCGCGGGAGGGCCATACAATGAGCAGTTCTTC.

This chain links TRBV7-9 with TRBJ2-4, with 9 bases matching TRBD2. The CDR3 spans 13 residues. The germline gives CDR1 SEHNR, CDR2 FQNEAQ (reference sequence). J lost 7 bases, V lost 6 bases, and 4 bases had no gene match. The CDR3 sequence is CASSRSGGNIQYF. CDR3 nucleotides: TGTGCCAGCAGTCGCAGCGGGGGGAACATTCAGTACTTC. Filled out from reference TRBV7-9 and TRBJ2-4, the complete variable domain reads DTGVSQNPRHKITKRGQNVTFRCDPISEHNRLYWYRQTLGQGPEFLTYFQNEAQLEKSRLLSDRFSAERPKGSFSTLEIQRTEQGDSAMYLCASSRSGGNIQYFGAGTRLSVL.

The rearrangement links TRBV19 to TRBJ2-6, with 12 bases lining up with TRBD1. With 5 bases clipped from V and 4 bases from J, the junction kept 9 bases outside the gene matches. This CDR3 has 18 residues. From germline, CDR1 is LNHDA and CDR2 SQIVND (reference sequence). The CDR3 nucleotides are TGTGCCAGTAGTTTCCGGGACAGGGGGCGATGGGGGGCCAACGTCCTGACTTTC. Residues: CASSFRDRGRWGANVLTF.